Presented here are 13 T cell receptor beta chains from one specimen sequenced in a study of CD8+CD57+ T cells in acquired aplastic anemia. For CDR3 and TCR beta VDJ profiling, genomic DNA was the template used. One entry per CDR3 protein, called by TCRdb with MiXCR from the reads. The sample comprises under 500,000 distinct CDR3 sequences, less than 35% of which are singletons, and approximately 0.82% rests with the top ten. Sequencing was done on patients that had shown CD8+CD57+ cell expansion by flow cytometry. Material for sequencing was sorted CD4+, CD8+, or CD8+CD57+ T cells (not recorded which) from PBMCs. These receptors were obtained from a human donor with aplastic anemia.

This clonotype was seen many times. The chain links TRBV2 to TRBJ1-4; 9 bases align to TRBD1. Looked up from germline, CDR1 is SNHLY and CDR2 is FYNNEI. The CDR3 has 14 amino acids. Trimming took 6 bases from V and 8 from J; bases not matched to a gene: 7. This CDR3 is CASRTGGGGEKLFF. For the CDR3, the DNA is TGTGCCAGCAGAACAGGGGGCGGAGGCGAAAAACTGTTTTTT.

As to this clonotype: Given a much more abundant clone one base away, this may be a read error. The rearrangement uses TRBV19 and TRBJ2-7; D is undetermined. V lost 10 bases, J lost 2 bases, and 18 bases lay in between. CDR3 size: 14 residues. Per the germline V gene, CDR1 is LNHDA and CDR2 is SQIVND (reference sequence). For the CDR3, the DNA is TGTGCCACCAAAGTAGAAGCATACCCCTACGAGCAGTACTTC. Its translation is CATKVEAYPYEQYF.

V and J are TRBV2 and TRBJ1-5; no firm D call. The V gene lost 2 bases and the J gene lost 6 bases, with 17 bases spanning the gap. This CDR3 is 16 amino acids long. The germline CDR1 and CDR2 sequences are SNHLY and FYNNEI. CDR3 protein: CASSESFAITSQPQHF. The CDR3 coding sequence is TGTGCCAGCAGTGAATCGTTTGCCATAACCAGTCAGCCCCAGCATTTT.

This clonotype was seen only a few times. The chain combines TRBV5-1 with TRBJ1-6, with 8 bases identical to TRBD1. This CDR3 comprises 18 residues. V lost 4 bases, J lost 0 bases, and 9 bases stayed unmatched. CDR1 and CDR2 from the germline V gene are SGHRS and YFSETQ. In nucleotides, the CDR3 is TGCGCCAGCAGCCTTCCGACAGGGGAGAGCTCCTATAATTCACCCCTCCACTTT. Its protein product is CASSLPTGESSYNSPLHF.

The rearrangement links TRBV6-1 to TRBJ1-5, with D possibly being TRBD1 (6 bases). This CDR3 contains 13 residues. Germline assignment: CDR1 MNHNS and CDR2 SASEGT. V was shortened by 4 bases and J by 4 bases, with 8 bases between the two germline ends. In DNA, the CDR3 is TGTGCCAGCAGTGGGGACATAAATCAGCCCCAGCATTTT. This encodes CASSGDINQPQHF.

The DNA of the CDR3 is TGCGCCAGCAGCTTGGCCGCACTGACAGGTTCCAATCAGCCCCAGCATTTT. This codes for CASSLAALTGSNQPQHF. The V call is TRBV5-1, the J call TRBJ1-5, with a weak D call TRBD1 (6 bases). Trimming removed 0 bases at V and 3 bases at J, with 16 bases between. The CDR3 runs to 17 residues. Germline loops: CDR1 SGHRS, CDR2 YFSETQ.

The chain joins TRBV9 to TRBJ1-4; D perhaps matches TRBD1 (5 bases). This CDR3 comprises 15 residues. V lost 7 bases and J 8 bases, leaving 21 bases between the germline ends. Germline CDR1 and CDR2: SGDLS and YYNGEE. The DNA of the CDR3 is TGTGCCAGCTCTATTTCCCAGGGTTTTGAAGAAAAACTGTTTTTT. It translates to CASSISQGFEEKLFF.

The chain links TRBV3-1 to TRBJ2-3, with TRBD2 identical over 9 bases. CDR3 length equals 19 residues. Trimming cost V 0 bases and J 2 bases; bases outside gene matches: 12. Germline values: CDR1 LGHDT, CDR2 YNNKEL (reference sequence). This chain's CDR3 is CASSQDRGGLAGYTDTQYF. CDR3 bases: TGTGCCAGCAGCCAAGATCGGGGTGGGCTAGCGGGGTACACAGATACGCAGTATTTT.

This clonotype was counted many times. An end of the junction differs from the germline gene, which may be a read error. This chain uses TRBV20-1 with TRBJ1-6, with a tentative D call TRBD1 (6 bases). This CDR3 region has 14 residues. CDR1 DFQATT and CDR2 SNEGSKA come from the germline V gene (reference sequence). The CDR3 nucleotides read TGCAGTGCCAGAGAGGATTTAGGGAGGGGGGCCCTCCACTTT. This codes for CSAREDLGRGALHF.

This clonotype has just a few counts. The chain has TRBV9 and TRBJ2-5, with a weak D call TRBD1 (6 bases). This CDR3 spans 14 amino acids. Germline V gene data show CDR1 as SGDLS and CDR2 as YYNGEE. Trimming removed 3 bases at V and 1 base at J, with 10 bases between. The CDR3 nucleotides are TGTGCCAGCAGCGCACGGACAGCCCAAGAGACCCAGTACTTC. This codes for CASSARTAQETQYF.

The V gene is TRBV2, the J gene TRBJ1-5; D perhaps matches TRBD1 (5 bases). The V gene lost 10 bases and the J gene lost 1 base, with 14 bases spanning the gap. The germline V gene has CDR1 SNHLY and CDR2 FYNNEI. This CDR3 spans 14 amino acids. This CDR3 reads CANTQPGSNQPQHF. DNA of the CDR3: TGTGCCAACACCCAACCAGGGAGCAATCAGCCCCAGCATTTT.

The genes are TRBV6-5 and TRBJ2-2; 8 bases align to TRBD1. J lost 3 bases, V lost 1 base, and 4 bases had no gene match. CDR1 is MNHEY and CDR2 is SVGAGI in the germline V gene. The CDR3 is 16 residues long. Written as DNA, the CDR3 is TGTGCCAGCAGTTACTGGGGGACAGGCTACACCGGGGAGCTGTTTTTT. It codes for CASSYWGTGYTGELFF.

V and J are TRBV9 and TRBJ2-1; 10 bases agree with TRBD2. The CDR3 totals 16 residues. Germline V gene lookup returns CDR1 SGDLS and CDR2 YYNGEE. After removal of 0 bases from V and 7 bases from J, the junction contained 7 bases not matched to a gene. This CDR3 reads CASSVVPAGGMNEQFF. The CDR3 nucleotides read TGTGCCAGCAGCGTAGTCCCAGCGGGGGGGATGAATGAGCAGTTCTTC.